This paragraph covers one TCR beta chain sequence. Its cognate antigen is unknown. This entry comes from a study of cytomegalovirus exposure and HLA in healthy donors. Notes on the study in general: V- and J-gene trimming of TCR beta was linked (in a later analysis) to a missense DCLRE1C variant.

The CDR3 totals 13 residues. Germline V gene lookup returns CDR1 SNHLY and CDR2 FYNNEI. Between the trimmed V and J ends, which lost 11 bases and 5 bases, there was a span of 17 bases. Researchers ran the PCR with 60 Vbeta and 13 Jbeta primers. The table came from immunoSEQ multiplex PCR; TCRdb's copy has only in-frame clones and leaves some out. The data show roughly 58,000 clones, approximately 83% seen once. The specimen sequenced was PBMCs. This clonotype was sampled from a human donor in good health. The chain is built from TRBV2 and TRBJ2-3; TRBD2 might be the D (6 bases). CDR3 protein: CAQQRTTRDTQYF. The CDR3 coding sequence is TGTGCCCAGCAGAGGACTACAAGAGATACGCAGTATTTT.